The 15 T cell receptor beta chains below were found in one sample sequenced in a study of blood T cell repertoires in COVID-19. Clones were read by immunoSEQ multiplex PCR, and TCRdb kept only the in-frame ones, dropping some. The table lists about 160,000 clones, about four fifths of them singletons, with approximately 3.6% in the top ten. Sample: PBMCs or T cells enriched from blood (not recorded which). The source is a woman aged 55-70 years who had recovered from COVID-19.

This clone was observed once. This rearrangement joins TRBV12-3 or TRBV12-4 to TRBJ2-7; D is unresolved. V was shortened by 3 bases and J by 5 bases, with 8 bases between the two germline ends. The CDR3 spans 12 residues. The CDR3 protein is CASSLSSHEQYF. CDR3 coding DNA: TGTGCCAGCAGTTTGAGTTCCCACGAGCAGTACTTC.

The table lists this clone with many counts. This chain links TRBV5-1 with TRBJ1-6; D possibly corresponds to TRBD1 (5 bases). The CDR3 runs to 15 residues. Germline values: CDR1 SGHRS, CDR2 YFSETQ. The V gene lost 4 bases and the J gene lost 9 bases, with 17 bases spanning the gap. CDR3 loop: CASSLGSLGGSPLHF. DNA for the CDR3: TGCGCCAGCAGCCTCGGGAGTTTGGGGGGTTCACCCCTCCACTTT.

V is TRBV19 and J is TRBJ2-5, with D perhaps matching TRBD1 (7 bases). The CDR3 contains 14 residues. The V end lost 5 bases, the J end lost 0 bases, and 10 bases lay between the germline ends. The germline V gene has CDR1 LNHDA and CDR2 SQIVND (reference sequence). CDR3 DNA sequence: TGTGCCAGTAGTCGCAGGGGGGACCAAGAGACCCAGTACTTC. Residues: CASSRRGDQETQYF.

This clone has more than one count but fewer than ten. The sample has other DNA sequences that encode this CDR3 too. This chain joins TRBV5-4 and TRBJ2-3; 9 nucleotides line up with TRBD2. The CDR3 totals 16 residues. CDR1 SGHNT and CDR2 YYREEE come from the germline V gene (reference sequence). With V trimmed by 0 bases and J by 6 bases, 8 bases remained unmatched. The CDR3 protein is CASSLVGGGALDTQYF. As DNA, the CDR3 is TGTGCCAGCAGCTTGGTCGGCGGGGGGGCCCTGGATACGCAGTATTTT.

V usage is TRBV19 and J usage is TRBJ2-5; D is ambiguous. The V end lost 6 bases, the J end lost 9 bases, and 11 bases lay between the germline ends. Germline CDR1 is LNHDA and CDR2 is SQIVND (reference sequence). This CDR3 region has 11 residues. The CDR3 reads CASSSTSAQYF. CDR3 in DNA: TGTGCCAGTAGCTCTACTTCGGCCCAGTACTTC.

In DNA, the CDR3 is TGTGCCATTAAAACAGGGGCCAATGAGCAGTTCTTC. Translated: CAIKTGANEQFF. The rearrangement uses TRBV6-6 and TRBJ2-1, with TRBD1 identical over 7 bases. The ends lost 10 bases at V and 6 bases at J; junction bases unmatched: 6. This CDR3 comprises 12 residues. Looked up from germline, CDR1 is MNHNY and CDR2 is SVGAGI (reference sequence).

The chain recombines TRBV19 with TRBJ2-2; D unclear. CDR1 LNHDA and CDR2 SQIVND come from the germline V gene (reference sequence). This CDR3 has 13 amino acids. The V end lost 4 bases, the J end lost 3 bases, and 6 bases lay between the germline ends. The CDR3 loop is CASSTSYTGELFF. In DNA form, the CDR3 reads TGTGCCAGTAGTACTAGTTACACCGGGGAGCTGTTTTTT.

This clone was counted a single time. The chain carries TRBV5-4 and TRBJ2-5, with 11 positions matching TRBD1. J was trimmed by 5 bases and V by 1 base; bases with no gene match: 7. Looked up from germline, CDR1 is SGHNT and CDR2 is YYREEE (reference sequence). This CDR3 contains 16 residues. The CDR3 DNA reads as TGTGCCAGCAGCTTGACCGGGACAGGGGGTCGGGAGACCCAGTACTTC. This sequence encodes CASSLTGTGGRETQYF.

The CDR3 is CAGPDPGGLNYEQYF. The CDR3 DNA reads as TGCGCCGGCCCCGATCCAGGGGGCCTCAACTACGAGCAGTACTTC. This chain uses TRBV10-1 with TRBJ2-7, with 8 bases aligning to TRBD1. Unmatched junction bases numbered 15, after V lost 11 bases and J lost 3 bases. In germline, CDR1 is WNHNN, CDR2 SYGVQD (reference sequence). The CDR3 extends over 15 amino acids.

The rearrangement joins TRBV15 to TRBJ2-5; 7 bases are a match to TRBD1. V dropped 0 bases and J dropped 2; count of bases not matched to a gene: 9. CDR1 is LNHNV and CDR2 is YYDKDF in the germline V gene (reference sequence). The CDR3 is 17 residues long. CDR3 loop: CATSRDAPGRGQETQYF. CDR3 DNA sequence: TGTGCCACCAGCAGAGATGCCCCGGGCAGGGGGCAAGAGACCCAGTACTTC.

This sequence joins TRBV5-5 and TRBJ2-1, with D tentatively TRBD1 (6 bases). The V and J ends lost 5 bases and 2 bases respectively, with 14 bases between them. The CDR3 is 15 residues long. Germline lookup yields CDR1 SGHKS and CDR2 YYEKEE (reference sequence). CDR3 DNA sequence: TGTGCCAGCAGTATTCGGTGGGGGCCCTACAATGAGCAGTTCTTC. Protein: CASSIRWGPYNEQFF.

This clone was found a few times. The CDR3 spells CASSLGLAGGKNTGELFF. For the CDR3, the DNA is TGCGCCAGCAGCCTGGGACTAGCGGGGGGAAAGAACACCGGGGAGCTGTTTTTT. The V and J genes are TRBV4-1 and TRBJ2-2, with 15 bases aligning to TRBD2. Trimming at V came to 4 bases and at J to 1 base, leaving 4 bases not matched to a gene. CDR3 length equals 18 residues. Germline assignment: CDR1 MGHRA and CDR2 YSYEKL.

This chain links TRBV29-1 with TRBJ1-1, with D maybe TRBD1 (6 bases). The CDR3 runs to 15 residues. CDR1 and CDR2 from the germline V gene are SQVTM and ANQGSEA. Trimming took off 0 bases at V and 5 bases at J, with 16 bases between the two ends. The CDR3, as DNA: TGCAGCGTTGAAGATGGCAGGGGCCGATATACTGAAGCTTTCTTT. The encoded protein is CSVEDGRGRYTEAFF.

The V and J genes are TRBV9 and TRBJ2-2; 7 nucleotides match TRBD1. The CDR3 extends over 16 amino acids. V was clipped by 4 bases and J by 0 bases; unmatched bases: 6. Looked up from germline, CDR1 is SGDLS and CDR2 is YYNGEE. Written as DNA, the CDR3 is TGTGCCAGCAGCCTTTGGGACAGCCCGAACACCGGGGAGCTGTTTTTT. Its translation: CASSLWDSPNTGELFF.

Notes on this clone: Distinct nucleotide sequences in the sample also encode this CDR3. In DNA form, the CDR3 reads TGTGCCAGCTCTCCGACAGGATTCTACAATGAGCAGTTCTTC. It translates to CASSPTGFYNEQFF. The chain employs TRBV18 and TRBJ2-1; weak D call: TRBD1 (6 bases). V was shortened by 6 bases and J by 3 bases, with 12 bases between the two germline ends. The CDR3 loop spans 14 amino acids. CDR1 is KGHSH, CDR2 LQKENI, per germline.